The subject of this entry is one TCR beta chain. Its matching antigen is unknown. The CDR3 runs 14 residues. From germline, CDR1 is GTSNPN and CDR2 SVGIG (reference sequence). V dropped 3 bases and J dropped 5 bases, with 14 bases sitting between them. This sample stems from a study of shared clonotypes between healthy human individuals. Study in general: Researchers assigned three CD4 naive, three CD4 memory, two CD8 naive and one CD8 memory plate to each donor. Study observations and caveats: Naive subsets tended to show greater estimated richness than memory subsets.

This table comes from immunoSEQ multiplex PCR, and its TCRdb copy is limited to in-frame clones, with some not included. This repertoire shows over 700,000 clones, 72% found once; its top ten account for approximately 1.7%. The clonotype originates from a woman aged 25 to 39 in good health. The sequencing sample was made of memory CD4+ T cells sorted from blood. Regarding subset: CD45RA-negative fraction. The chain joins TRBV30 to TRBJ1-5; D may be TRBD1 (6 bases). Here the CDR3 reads CAWRGGDPDQPQHF. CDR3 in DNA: TGTGCCTGGAGAGGGGGGGACCCGGATCAGCCCCAGCATTTT.